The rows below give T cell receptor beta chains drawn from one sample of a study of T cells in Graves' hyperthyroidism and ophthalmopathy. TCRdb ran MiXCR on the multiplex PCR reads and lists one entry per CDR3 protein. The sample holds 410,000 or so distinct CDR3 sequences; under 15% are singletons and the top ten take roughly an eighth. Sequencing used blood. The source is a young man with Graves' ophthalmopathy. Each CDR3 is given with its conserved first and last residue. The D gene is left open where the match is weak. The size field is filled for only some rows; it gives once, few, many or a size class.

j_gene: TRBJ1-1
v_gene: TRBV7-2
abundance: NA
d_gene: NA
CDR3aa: CASSLLGANTEAFF
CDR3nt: TGTGCCAGCAGCTTATTAGGGGCGAACACTGAAGCTTTCTTT

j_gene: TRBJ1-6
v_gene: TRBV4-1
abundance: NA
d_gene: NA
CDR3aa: CASSQGEGASPLHF
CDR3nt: TGCGCCAGCAGCCAAGGGGAAGGGGCCTCACCCCTCCACTTT

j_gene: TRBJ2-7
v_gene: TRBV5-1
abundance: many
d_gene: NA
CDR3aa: CASSWGEGPKPYEQYF
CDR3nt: TGCGCCAGCAGCTGGGGAGAAGGACCTAAACCCTACGAGCAGTACTTC

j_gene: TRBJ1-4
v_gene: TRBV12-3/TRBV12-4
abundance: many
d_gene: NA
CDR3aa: CASSFAVGVNEKLFF
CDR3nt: TGTGCCAGCAGTTTCGCCGTTGGGGTGAATGAAAAACTGTTTTTT

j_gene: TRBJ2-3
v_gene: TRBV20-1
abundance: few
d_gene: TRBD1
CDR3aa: CSARSRGRTDTQYF
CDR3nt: TGCAGTGCTAGAAGCAGGGGGCGGACAGATACGCAGTATTTT

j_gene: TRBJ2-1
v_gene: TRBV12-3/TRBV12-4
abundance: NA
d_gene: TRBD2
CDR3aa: CASSPGTSSGEQFF
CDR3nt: TGTGCCAGCAGTCCCGGGACTAGTAGTGGTGAGCAGTTCTTC

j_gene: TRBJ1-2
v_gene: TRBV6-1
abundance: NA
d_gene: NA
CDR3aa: CASLKNYGYTF
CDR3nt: TGTGCCAGCCTAAAGAACTATGGCTACACCTTC

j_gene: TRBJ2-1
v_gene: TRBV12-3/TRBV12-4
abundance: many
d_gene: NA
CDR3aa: CASSFQDTYNEQFF
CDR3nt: TGTGCCAGCAGCTTTCAAGACACGTACAATGAGCAGTTCTTC

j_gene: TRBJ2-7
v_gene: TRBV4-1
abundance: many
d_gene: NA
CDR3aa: CASSQGKFEQYF
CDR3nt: TGCGCCAGCAGCCAAGGGAAGTTCGAGCAGTACTTC

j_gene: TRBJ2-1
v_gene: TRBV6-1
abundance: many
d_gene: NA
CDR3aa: CASSEFQGTYNEQFF
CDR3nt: TGTGCCAGCAGTGAATTTCAGGGGACCTACAATGAGCAGTTCTTC

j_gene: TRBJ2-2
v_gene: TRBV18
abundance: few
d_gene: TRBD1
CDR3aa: CASSPRTGASTGELFF
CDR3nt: TGTGCCAGCTCACCCCGGACAGGGGCAAGCACCGGGGAGCTGTTTTTT

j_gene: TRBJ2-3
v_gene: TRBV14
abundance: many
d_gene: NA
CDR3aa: CASSQEAVWEGFTDTQYF
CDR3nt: TGTGCCAGCAGCCAAGAAGCGGTCTGGGAAGGTTTCACAGATACGCAGTATTTT

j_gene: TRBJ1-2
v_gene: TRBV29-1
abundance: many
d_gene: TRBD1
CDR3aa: CSVEDFGQASGYTF
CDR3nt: TGCAGCGTTGAAGATTTTGGACAGGCAAGTGGCTACACCTTC

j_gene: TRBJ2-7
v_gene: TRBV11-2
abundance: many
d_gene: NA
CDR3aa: CASSLSLGYEQYF
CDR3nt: TGTGCCAGCAGCTTAAGCCTCGGCTACGAGCAGTACTTC

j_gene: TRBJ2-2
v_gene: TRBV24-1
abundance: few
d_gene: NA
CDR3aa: CATSAHTGELFF
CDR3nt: TGTGCCACCAGTGCCCACACCGGGGAGCTGTTTTTT

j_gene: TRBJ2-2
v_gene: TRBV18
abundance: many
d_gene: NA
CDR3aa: CASSPPLGELFF
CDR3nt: TGTGCCAGCTCACCACCCTTAGGGGAGCTGTTTTTT

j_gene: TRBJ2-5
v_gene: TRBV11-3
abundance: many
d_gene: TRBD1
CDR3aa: CASSLGDRGEETQYF
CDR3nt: TGTGCCAGCAGCTTAGGCGACAGGGGAGAAGAGACCCAGTACTTC

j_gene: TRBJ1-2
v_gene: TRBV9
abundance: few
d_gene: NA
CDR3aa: CASRAYRVNYGYTF
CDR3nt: TGTGCCAGCAGGGCCTACAGGGTTAACTATGGCTACACCTTC

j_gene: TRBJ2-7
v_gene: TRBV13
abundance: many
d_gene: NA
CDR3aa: CASSPFGYEQYF
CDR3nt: TGTGCCAGCAGCCCCTTCGGGTACGAGCAGTACTTC

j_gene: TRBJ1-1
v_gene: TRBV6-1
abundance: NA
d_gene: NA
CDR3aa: CASSPRQEAFF
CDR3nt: TGTGCCAGCAGCCCACGACAGGAGGCTTTCTTT

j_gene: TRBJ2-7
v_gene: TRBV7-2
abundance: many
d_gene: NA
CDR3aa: CASSALTVGSYEQYF
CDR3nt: TGTGCCAGCAGCGCTTTGACAGTAGGGTCCTACGAGCAGTACTTC

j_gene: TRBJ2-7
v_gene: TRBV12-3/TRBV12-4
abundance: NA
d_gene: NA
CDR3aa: CASSPWATGNYEQYF
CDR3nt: TGTGCCAGCAGTCCCTGGGCCACGGGAAACTACGAGCAGTACTTC

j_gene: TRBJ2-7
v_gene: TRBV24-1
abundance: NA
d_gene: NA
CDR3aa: CATSDQAGSGQYF
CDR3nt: TGTGCCACCAGTGACCAAGCAGGGTCCGGGCAGTACTTC

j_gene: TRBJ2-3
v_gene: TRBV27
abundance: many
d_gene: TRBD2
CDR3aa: CASSLWLAGGPDTQYF
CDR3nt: TGTGCCAGCAGTTTATGGTTAGCGGGAGGTCCGGATACGCAGTATTTT

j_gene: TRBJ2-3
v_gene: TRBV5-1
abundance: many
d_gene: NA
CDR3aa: CASSPSGEYTDTQYF
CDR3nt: TGCGCCAGCAGCCCTTCGGGAGAGTACACAGATACGCAGTATTTT

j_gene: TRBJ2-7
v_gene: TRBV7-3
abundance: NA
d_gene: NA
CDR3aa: CAGSLHNGGSSYNEQYF
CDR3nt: TGTGCCGGCAGCTTACACAATGGAGGGAGCTCCTACAATGAGCAGTACTTC

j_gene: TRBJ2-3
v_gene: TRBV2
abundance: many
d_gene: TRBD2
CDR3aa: CAITSGGAPDTQYF
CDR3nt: TGTGCCATTACTAGCGGGGGGGCTCCAGATACGCAGTATTTT

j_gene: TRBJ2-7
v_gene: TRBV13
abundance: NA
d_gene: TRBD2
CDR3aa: CASSLTPSGFSYEQYF
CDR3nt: TGTGCCAGCAGCTTAACACCTAGCGGGTTCTCCTACGAGCAGTACTTC

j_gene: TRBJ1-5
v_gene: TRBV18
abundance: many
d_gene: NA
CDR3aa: CASSPGRSNQPQHF
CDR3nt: TGTGCCAGCTCCCCAGGACGTTCTAATCAGCCCCAGCATTTT

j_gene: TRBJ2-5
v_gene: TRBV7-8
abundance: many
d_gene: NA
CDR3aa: CASSLSFRGLSETQYF
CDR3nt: TGTGCCAGCAGCTTATCCTTCAGGGGTTTATCAGAGACCCAGTACTTC

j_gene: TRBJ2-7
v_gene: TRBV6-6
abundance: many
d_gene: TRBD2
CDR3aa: CASSYGREAVEQYF
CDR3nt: TGTGCCAGCAGTTACGGACGGGAGGCTGTCGAGCAGTACTTC

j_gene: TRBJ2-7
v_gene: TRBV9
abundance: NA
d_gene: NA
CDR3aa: CASSAVGEWESLYEQYF
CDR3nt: TGTGCCAGCAGCGCGGTGGGTGAGTGGGAGAGCCTCTACGAGCAGTACTTC

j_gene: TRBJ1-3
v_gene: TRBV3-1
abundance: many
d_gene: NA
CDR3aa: CASSQVVGANTIYF
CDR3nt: TGTGCCAGCAGCCAAGTCGTGGGGGCCAACACCATATATTTT

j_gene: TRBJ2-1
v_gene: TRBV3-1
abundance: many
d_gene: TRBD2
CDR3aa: CASSQVPSGRPYNEQFF
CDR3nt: TGTGCCAGCAGCCAAGTGCCTAGCGGGCGGCCCTACAATGAGCAGTTCTTC

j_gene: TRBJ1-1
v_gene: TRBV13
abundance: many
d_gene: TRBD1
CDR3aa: CASSPRTGMTEAFF
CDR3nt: TGTGCCAGCAGCCCGCGGACAGGGATGACTGAAGCTTTCTTT

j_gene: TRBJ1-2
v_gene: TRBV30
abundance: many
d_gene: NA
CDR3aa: CAWSPSGLPFYGYTF
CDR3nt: TGTGCCTGGAGTCCCTCAGGCCTCCCCTTCTATGGCTACACCTTC

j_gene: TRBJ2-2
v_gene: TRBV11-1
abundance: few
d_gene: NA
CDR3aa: CASSLKGSIGTGELFF
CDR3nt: TGTGCCAGCAGCTTGAAGGGCAGTATAGGCACCGGGGAGCTGTTTTTT

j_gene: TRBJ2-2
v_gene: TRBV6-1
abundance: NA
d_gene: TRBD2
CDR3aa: CASSRGTNGSGGELFF
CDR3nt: TGTGCCAGCAGTAGAGGGACTAACGGGAGCGGCGGGGAGCTGTTTTTT

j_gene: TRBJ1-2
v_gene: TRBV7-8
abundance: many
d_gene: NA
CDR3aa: CASSLESQGFGYTF
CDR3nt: TGTGCCAGCAGCTTAGAGTCCCAGGGATTTGGCTACACCTTC

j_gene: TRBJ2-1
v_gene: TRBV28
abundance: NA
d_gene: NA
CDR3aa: CASSPNGRPLYNEQFF
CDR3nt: TGTGCCAGCAGTCCAAATGGGAGACCCCTCTACAATGAGCAGTTCTTC

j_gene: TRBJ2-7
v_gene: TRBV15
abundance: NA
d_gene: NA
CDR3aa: CATSRDTTYEQYF
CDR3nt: TGTGCCACCAGCAGAGATACAACCTACGAGCAGTACTTC

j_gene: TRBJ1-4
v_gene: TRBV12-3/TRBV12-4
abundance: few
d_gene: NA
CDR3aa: CASSGAGRLFF
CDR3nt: TGTGCCAGCAGTGGGGCAGGGCGTCTGTTTTTT

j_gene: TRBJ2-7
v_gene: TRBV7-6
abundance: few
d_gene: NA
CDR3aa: CASSSGLLAGYEQYF
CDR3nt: TGTGCCAGCAGCTCCGGGTTGCTGGCGGGCTACGAGCAGTACTTC

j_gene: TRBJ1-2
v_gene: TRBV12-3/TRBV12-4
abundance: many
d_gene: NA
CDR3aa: CASSSDFYGYTF
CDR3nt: TGTGCCAGCAGTTCAGACTTCTATGGCTACACCTTC

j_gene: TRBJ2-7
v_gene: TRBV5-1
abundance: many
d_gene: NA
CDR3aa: CASSLSGTDYEQYF
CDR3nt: TGCGCCAGCAGCTTGTCCGGGACTGATTATGAGCAGTACTTC

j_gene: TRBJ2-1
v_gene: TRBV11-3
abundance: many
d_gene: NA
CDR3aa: CASSLMGYNEQFF
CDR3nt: TGTGCCAGCAGCTTAATGGGGTACAATGAGCAGTTCTTC

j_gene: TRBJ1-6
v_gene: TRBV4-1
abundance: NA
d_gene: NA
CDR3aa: CASSQPVGPRDSPLHF
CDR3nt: TGCGCCAGCAGCCAACCTGTCGGCCCGAGGGATTCACCCCTCCACTTT

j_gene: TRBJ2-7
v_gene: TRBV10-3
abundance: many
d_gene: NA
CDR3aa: CAIKGTADYEQYF
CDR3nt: TGTGCCATCAAGGGGACGGCTGACTACGAGCAGTACTTC